This TCR beta chain was identified in a study of siplizumab effects on memory and regulatory T cells. CDR3 length: 11 amino acids. Trimming took 6 bases from V and 4 from J, leaving 10 bases between them. Germline V lookup: CDR1 DFQATT, CDR2 SNEGSKA (reference sequence). In the case of this clone: No antigen is known for it.

Assayed TCR templates numbered 80,000 to 100,000 for each sample. This table comes from immunoSEQ multiplex PCR, and its TCRdb copy is limited to in-frame clones, with some not included. The sample lists about 100,000 clones; less than 95% were seen once. Study observations and caveats: A naive or memory phenotype could not be assigned to roughly 75-96% of the proliferating CD4+ or CD8+ clones.

The clonotype originates from a human donor in good health. The sample was Tregs sorted from blood. The chain links TRBV20-1 to TRBJ2-7; the D is unclear. The CDR3 nucleotides are TGCAGTGCCTCCGGGCCTTACGAGCAGTACTTC. Residues: CSASGPYEQYF.